The rows below give T cell receptor beta chains drawn from one sample of a study of cytomegalovirus exposure and HLA in healthy donors. TCRdb's table, derived via immunoSEQ multiplex PCR, lists solely in-frame clones and lacks some. The profile shows about 56,000 clones, just over 90% of them singletons. Sequencing was done on a sample of PBMCs. All receptors come from a young woman in good health and CMV-seropositive. Both conserved end residues are part of each CDR3. The D gene is left open where the match is weak. Where a row states a size, it is once, few, many or the class of an expanded clone; other rows omit it.

abundance: .; j_gene: TRBJ2-6; d_gene: .; v_gene: TRBV7-8; CDR3aa: CASSLRDSLSGANVLTF; CDR3nt: TGTGCCAGCAGCCTACGGGACTCCCTCTCTGGGGCCAACGTCCTGACTTTC
abundance: .; j_gene: TRBJ2-2; d_gene: TRBD2; v_gene: TRBV6-1; CDR3aa: CASRTAGGGTGELFF; CDR3nt: TGTGCCAGCAGGACAGCGGGGGGGGGCACCGGGGAGCTGTTTTTT
abundance: .; j_gene: TRBJ1-4; d_gene: .; v_gene: TRBV5-1; CDR3aa: CASSIGGAGGEKLFF; CDR3nt: TGCGCCAGCAGCATCGGGGGGGCCGGTGGAGAAAAACTGTTTTTT
abundance: .; j_gene: TRBJ2-2; d_gene: .; v_gene: TRBV13; CDR3aa: CASSLAPDSVRTTPGELFF; CDR3nt: TGTGCCAGCAGCTTAGCCCCGGACAGTGTTAGAACAACACCGGGGGAGCTGTTTTTT
abundance: .; j_gene: TRBJ1-2; d_gene: .; v_gene: TRBV9; CDR3aa: CASSDPSGVKGYTF; CDR3nt: TGTGCCAGCAGCGACCCTTCAGGGGTAAAGGGCTACACCTTC
abundance: .; j_gene: TRBJ2-5; d_gene: TRBD2; v_gene: TRBV4-1; CDR3aa: CASSQVIGSGGPQETQYF; CDR3nt: TGCGCCAGCAGCCAAGTTATAGGGAGCGGGGGTCCACAAGAGACCCAGTACTTC
abundance: .; j_gene: TRBJ2-5; d_gene: .; v_gene: TRBV25-1; CDR3aa: CATSPPGYQETQYF; CDR3nt: TGTGCCACCTCGCCCCCCGGGTACCAAGAGACCCAGTACTTC
abundance: .; j_gene: TRBJ2-2; d_gene: TRBD2; v_gene: TRBV5-1; CDR3aa: CASSAISTSDGELFF; CDR3nt: TGCGCCAGCAGCGCGATTTCGACTAGCGACGGGGAGCTGTTTTTT
abundance: .; j_gene: TRBJ1-2; d_gene: .; v_gene: TRBV4-3; CDR3aa: CASSQPGNYGYTF; CDR3nt: TGCGCCAGCAGCCAACCCGGGAACTATGGCTACACCTTC
abundance: .; j_gene: TRBJ1-2; d_gene: .; v_gene: TRBV29-1; CDR3aa: CSVIGPAPYGYTF; CDR3nt: TGCAGCGTTATTGGGCCAGCCCCCTATGGCTACACCTTC
abundance: .; j_gene: TRBJ2-5; d_gene: TRBD1; v_gene: TRBV13; CDR3aa: CASSLFAGGRETQYF; CDR3nt: TGTGCCAGCAGCTTATTCGCAGGGGGCAGGGAGACCCAGTACTTC
abundance: .; j_gene: TRBJ2-1; d_gene: TRBD1; v_gene: TRBV25-1; CDR3aa: CASSEPGQGYEQFF; CDR3nt: TGTGCCAGCAGTGAGCCGGGACAGGGCTATGAGCAGTTCTTC
abundance: .; j_gene: TRBJ1-5; d_gene: .; v_gene: TRBV5-8; CDR3aa: CASSLWQSPNQPQHF; CDR3nt: TGTGCCAGCAGCTTGTGGCAGTCCCCCAATCAGCCCCAGCATTTT
abundance: .; j_gene: TRBJ1-4; d_gene: TRBD1; v_gene: TRBV4-1; CDR3aa: CASSQPNRQGHPNEKLFF; CDR3nt: TGCGCCAGCAGCCAACCTAATCGACAGGGGCACCCTAATGAAAAACTGTTTTTT
abundance: once; j_gene: TRBJ2-1; d_gene: TRBD1; v_gene: TRBV4-3; CDR3aa: CASSGQGNEQFF; CDR3nt: TGCGCCAGCAGCGGACAGGGCAATGAGCAGTTCTTC
abundance: .; j_gene: TRBJ2-7; d_gene: TRBD2; v_gene: TRBV27; CDR3aa: CASGLALSYEQYF; CDR3nt: TGTGCCAGCGGACTAGCCCTCTCCTACGAGCAGTACTTC
abundance: .; j_gene: TRBJ2-7; d_gene: TRBD1; v_gene: TRBV7-9; CDR3aa: CASSSQTGLSSYEQYF; CDR3nt: TGTGCCAGCAGCTCACAGACAGGGCTTAGCTCCTACGAGCAGTACTTC
abundance: .; j_gene: TRBJ2-5; d_gene: TRBD2; v_gene: TRBV4-1; CDR3aa: CASSQGGEQETQYF; CDR3nt: TGCGCCAGCAGCCAGGGGGGGGAACAAGAGACCCAGTACTTC
abundance: .; j_gene: TRBJ2-3; d_gene: TRBD1; v_gene: TRBV30; CDR3aa: CAWNPGQRSPDTQYF; CDR3nt: TGTGCCTGGAACCCGGGACAGAGATCGCCAGATACGCAGTATTTT
abundance: few; j_gene: TRBJ2-7; d_gene: TRBD1; v_gene: TRBV7-8; CDR3aa: CASGRQGRANEQYF; CDR3nt: TGTGCCAGCGGGCGACAGGGCCGAGCCAACGAGCAGTACTTC
abundance: .; j_gene: TRBJ2-7; d_gene: TRBD1; v_gene: TRBV2; CDR3aa: CASSFDRGGQYF; CDR3nt: TGTGCCAGCAGTTTTGACAGGGGAGGGCAGTACTTC
abundance: few; j_gene: TRBJ2-3; d_gene: .; v_gene: TRBV21-1; CDR3aa: CASSKGRRGSTDTQYF; CDR3nt: TGTGCCAGCAGCAAAGGGCGGAGAGGGAGCACAGATACGCAGTATTTT
abundance: .; j_gene: TRBJ1-1; d_gene: .; v_gene: TRBV7-9; CDR3aa: CASPGAKDTEAFF; CDR3nt: TGTGCCTCTCCGGGTGCAAAGGACACTGAAGCTTTCTTT
abundance: once; j_gene: TRBJ2-2; d_gene: TRBD1; v_gene: TRBV19; CDR3aa: CASSILGQGTGELFF; CDR3nt: TGTGCCAGTAGTATTTTGGGACAGGGCACCGGGGAGCTGTTTTTT
abundance: .; j_gene: TRBJ2-1; d_gene: .; v_gene: TRBV27; CDR3aa: CASTVGQNNEQFF; CDR3nt: TGTGCCAGCACGGTCGGACAAAACAATGAGCAGTTCTTC
abundance: .; j_gene: TRBJ2-2; d_gene: TRBD1; v_gene: TRBV6-1; CDR3aa: CASSLGQGTPGELFF; CDR3nt: TGTGCCAGCAGTCTCGGACAGGGTACGCCCGGGGAGCTGTTTTTT
abundance: once; j_gene: TRBJ2-7; d_gene: TRBD2; v_gene: TRBV4-3; CDR3aa: CASSALAGGPEEQYF; CDR3nt: TGCGCCAGCAGCGCCCTAGCGGGGGGGCCTGAAGAGCAGTACTTC
abundance: .; j_gene: TRBJ2-1; d_gene: TRBD2; v_gene: TRBV4-2; CDR3aa: CASSQEVSGGYEQFF; CDR3nt: TGTGCCAGCAGCCAAGAGGTGAGCGGGGGGTATGAGCAGTTCTTC
abundance: medium-sized; j_gene: TRBJ2-2; d_gene: TRBD1; v_gene: TRBV5-1; CDR3aa: CASSWGQGGTGELFF; CDR3nt: TGCGCCAGCAGCTGGGGACAGGGGGGCACCGGGGAGCTGTTTTTT
abundance: .; j_gene: TRBJ2-2; d_gene: .; v_gene: TRBV6-1; CDR3aa: CASSLGGTGELFF; CDR3nt: TGTGCCAGCAGCCTCGGAGGGACCGGGGAGCTGTTTTTT
abundance: .; j_gene: TRBJ2-2; d_gene: .; v_gene: TRBV5-6; CDR3aa: CASSRQTGELFF; CDR3nt: TGTGCCAGCAGCCGACAGACCGGGGAGCTGTTTTTT
abundance: .; j_gene: TRBJ1-1; d_gene: TRBD1; v_gene: TRBV10-2; CDR3aa: CASSERTGGGDEAFF; CDR3nt: TGCGCCAGCAGTGAACGGACAGGGGGCGGCGATGAAGCTTTCTTT
abundance: .; j_gene: TRBJ2-7; d_gene: TRBD1; v_gene: TRBV19; CDR3aa: CASSSTGGVTYEQYF; CDR3nt: TGTGCCAGTAGCTCGACAGGGGGGGTGACCTACGAGCAGTACTTC
abundance: .; j_gene: TRBJ1-4; d_gene: TRBD1; v_gene: TRBV9; CDR3aa: CASSVDGQGREKLFF; CDR3nt: TGTGCCAGCAGCGTAGATGGACAGGGGAGGGAAAAACTGTTTTTT
abundance: .; j_gene: TRBJ2-1; d_gene: TRBD1; v_gene: TRBV5-6; CDR3aa: CASSFSAGGFSYNEQFF; CDR3nt: TGTGCCAGCAGCTTTTCGGCAGGGGGCTTCTCCTACAATGAGCAGTTCTTC
abundance: .; j_gene: TRBJ1-6; d_gene: TRBD1; v_gene: TRBV7-2; CDR3aa: CASSPSGQGGSPLHF; CDR3nt: TGTGCCAGCAGCCCCTCGGGACAGGGAGGCTCACCCCTCCACTTT
abundance: .; j_gene: TRBJ1-5; d_gene: TRBD1; v_gene: TRBV19; CDR3aa: CASSMGQWRDQPQHF; CDR3nt: TGTGCCAGTAGTATGGGACAGTGGCGCGATCAGCCCCAGCATTTT
abundance: once; j_gene: TRBJ2-1; d_gene: .; v_gene: TRBV27; CDR3aa: CASSSRGPNYNEQFF; CDR3nt: TGTGCCAGCAGTTCGCGGGGGCCTAATTACAATGAGCAGTTCTTC
abundance: .; j_gene: TRBJ1-1; d_gene: TRBD1; v_gene: TRBV6-1; CDR3aa: CASSEGTGFWRNTEAFF; CDR3nt: TGTGCCAGCAGTGAGGGGACAGGGTTCTGGAGGAACACTGAAGCTTTCTTT
abundance: .; j_gene: TRBJ2-7; d_gene: .; v_gene: TRBV7-9; CDR3aa: CASSLAGGSYEQYF; CDR3nt: TGTGCCAGCAGCTTAGCGGGGGGCTCCTACGAGCAGTACTTC